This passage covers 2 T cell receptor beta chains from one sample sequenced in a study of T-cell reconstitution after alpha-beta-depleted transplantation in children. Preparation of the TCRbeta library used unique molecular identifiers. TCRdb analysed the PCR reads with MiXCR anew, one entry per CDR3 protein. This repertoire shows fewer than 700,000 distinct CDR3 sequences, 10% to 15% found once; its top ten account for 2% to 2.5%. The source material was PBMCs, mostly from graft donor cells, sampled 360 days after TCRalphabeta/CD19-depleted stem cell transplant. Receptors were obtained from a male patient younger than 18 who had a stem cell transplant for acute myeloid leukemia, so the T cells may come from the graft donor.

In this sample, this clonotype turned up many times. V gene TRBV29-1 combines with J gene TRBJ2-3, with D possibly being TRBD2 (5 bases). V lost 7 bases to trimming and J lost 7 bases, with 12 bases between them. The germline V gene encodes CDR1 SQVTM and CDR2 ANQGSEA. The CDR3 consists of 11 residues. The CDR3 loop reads CSELGDNTQYF. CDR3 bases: TGCAGCGAGTTGGGAGACAATACGCAGTATTTT.

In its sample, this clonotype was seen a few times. The CDR3 nucleotides read TGTGCCAGCAGTCCGACGGGACTAGCGGCCTACACAGATACGCAGTATTTT. This codes for CASSPTGLAAYTDTQYF. The chain employs TRBV27 and TRBJ2-3, with 11 bases identical to TRBD2. The CDR3 loop spans 17 amino acids. Germline assignment: CDR1 MNHEY and CDR2 SMNVEV (reference sequence). Trimming cost V 5 bases and J 2 bases; bases outside gene matches: 9.